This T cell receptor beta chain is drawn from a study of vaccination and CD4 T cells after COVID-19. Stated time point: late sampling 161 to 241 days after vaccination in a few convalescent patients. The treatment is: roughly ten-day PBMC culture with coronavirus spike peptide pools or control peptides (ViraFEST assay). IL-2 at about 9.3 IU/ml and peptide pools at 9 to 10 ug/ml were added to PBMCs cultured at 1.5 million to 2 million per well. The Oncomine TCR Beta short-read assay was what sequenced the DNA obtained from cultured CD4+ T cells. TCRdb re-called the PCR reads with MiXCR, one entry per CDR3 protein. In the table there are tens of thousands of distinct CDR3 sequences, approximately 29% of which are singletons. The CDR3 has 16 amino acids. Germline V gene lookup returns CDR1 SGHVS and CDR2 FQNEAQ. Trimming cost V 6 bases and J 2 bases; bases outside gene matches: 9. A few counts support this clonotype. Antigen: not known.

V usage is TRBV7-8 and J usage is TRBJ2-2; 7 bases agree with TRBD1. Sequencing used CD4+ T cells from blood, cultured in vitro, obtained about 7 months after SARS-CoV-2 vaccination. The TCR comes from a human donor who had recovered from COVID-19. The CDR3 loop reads CASRGSQGVNTGELFF. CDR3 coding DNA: TGTGCCAGCAGGGGGAGCCAGGGGGTCAACACCGGGGAGCTGTTTTTT.